The rows below give T cell receptor beta chains drawn from one sample of a study of cytomegalovirus exposure and HLA in healthy donors. Assay: immunoSEQ multiplex PCR; the TCRdb copy retains only in-frame clones and omits some. Of approximately 170,000 clones listed, 70% to 90% were seen once; the top ten hold around 2.6%. Sequenced material: PBMCs. These receptors originate from a man aged 25 to 40 in good health and CMV-seropositive. Each CDR3 is given with its conserved first and last residue. Fields, in order: V gene, clone size, CDR3 protein. The listing skips clone size in some rows; elsewhere it reads once, few, many or a size class.

TRBV27	NA	CASSFRVGGYGYTF
TRBV15	NA	CATSRDQGAPSPLHF
TRBV9	NA	CASSPDSGTDTQYF
TRBV11-3	NA	CASRRVPYNEQFF
TRBV18	NA	CASSPPLVDEQFF
TRBV15	NA	CATSRDRNTEAFF
TRBV18	once	CASSGQGSNSPLHF
TRBV7-9	NA	CSSSLWGPDGPTPTQYF
TRBV6-6	NA	CASSYSYSNNEQFF
TRBV5-5	NA	CASSLYGSGGEQYF
TRBV29-1	few	CSVEEGWTSGSAEQFF
TRBV29-1	NA	CSGLQGAGNTIYF
TRBV9	NA	CASSVAKGGGRDYGYTF
TRBV6-5	NA	CASSSLAGGVAGELFF
TRBV19	NA	CASREGGNTEAFF
TRBV5-1	NA	CASSPEAGNGETQYF
TRBV5-6	NA	CASSLALPGQGSGYTF
TRBV4-3	NA	CASSHSGEGWKAFF
TRBV15	NA	CATSRGSSIRETQYF
TRBV11-2	NA	CASSSGLAANTGELFF
TRBV6-5	once	CASSSRTGDTQYF